This T cell receptor beta chain originates from a study of shared clonotypes between healthy human individuals. Study-level results: The rarefaction results pointed to incomplete sorted-subset sequencing despite large depth.

Comment on this clone: Its antigen is unidentified.

Libraries were prepared by immunoSEQ multiplex PCR; TCRdb keeps only in-frame clonotypes and omits some of them. The sample yields around 2.1 million clones, around 93% seen once. Positive CCR7 selection of CD45RO-negative cells yielded the naive CD8 cells, and terminally differentiated effector memory CD45RA+ cells were excluded. The V segment lost 3 bases and the J segment 3 bases; nucleotides outside the gene matches: 3. The germline V gene encodes CDR1 SGDLS and CDR2 YYNGEE. The CDR3 consists of 14 residues. This clonotype originated in a man younger than 35 in good health. Some clones in this sample may be carry-over from other donors' samples. Material: naive CD8+ T cells from PBMCs. This sequence joins TRBV9 and TRBJ1-3, with 7 bases fitting TRBD1. The CDR3 DNA follows: TGTGCCAGCAGCGGAGGGGGCCTTGGAAACACCATATATTTT. Translated: CASSGGGLGNTIYF.